This T cell receptor (beta chain) emerged from a study of blood T cell repertoires in COVID-19. Study-wide background: Acute-phase and convalescent COVID-19 samples originated in the United States, Italy and Spain.

Per the germline V gene, CDR1 is DFQATT and CDR2 is SNEGSKA (reference sequence). This CDR3 has 11 amino acids. V was shortened by 3 bases and J by 9 bases, with 9 bases between the two germline ends. Per the original data handling: For nucleated cells, counts were estimated from reference gene primer amplification. TCRdb keeps only in-frame clones here, not all; method: immunoSEQ multiplex PCR. That table is the source of V, J and clone size, and D and trimming were worked out from the DNA. This sample has approximately 100,000 clones, with roughly nine tenths found just once. This TCR was recovered from an older woman with acute or convalescent COVID-19. Sequencing was performed on peripheral blood. The chain couples TRBV20-1 to TRBJ2-1; D is ambiguous. CDR3 DNA sequence: TGCAGTGCTAGGTCAAGAGGTGAGCAGTTCTTC. Its translation: CSARSRGEQFF.